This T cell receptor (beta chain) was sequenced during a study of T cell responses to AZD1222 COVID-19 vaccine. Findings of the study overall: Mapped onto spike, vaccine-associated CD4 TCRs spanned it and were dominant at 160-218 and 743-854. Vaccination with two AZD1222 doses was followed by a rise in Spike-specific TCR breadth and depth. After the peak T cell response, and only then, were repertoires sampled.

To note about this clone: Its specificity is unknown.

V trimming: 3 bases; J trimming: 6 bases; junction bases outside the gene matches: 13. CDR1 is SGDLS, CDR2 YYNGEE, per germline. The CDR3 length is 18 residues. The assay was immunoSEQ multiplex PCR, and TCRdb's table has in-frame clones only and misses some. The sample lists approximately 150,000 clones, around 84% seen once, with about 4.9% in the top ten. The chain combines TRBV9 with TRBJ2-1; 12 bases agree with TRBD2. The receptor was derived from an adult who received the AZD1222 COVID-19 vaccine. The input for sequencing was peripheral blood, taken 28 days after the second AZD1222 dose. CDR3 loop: CASSGAGRLAGDPNEQFF. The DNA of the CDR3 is TGTGCCAGCAGCGGCGCCGGAAGACTAGCGGGAGACCCCAATGAGCAGTTCTTC.